Each of the 21 T cell receptor beta chains below was sequenced from the same sample in a study of Graves' ophthalmopathy and Graves' hyperthyroidism. Amplified material comprised TCR beta CDR3 regions derived from RNA transcripts. HTBI primers were employed in first-round RT-PCR, then a second-round multiplex PCR followed. Each CDR3 protein gets one entry after TCRdb re-called the multiplex PCR reads with MiXCR. There are about 390,000 distinct CDR3 sequences in the sample; 15% occur only once, and about 7% lies in the top ten. The sample taken for sequencing was peripheral blood. These receptor sequences come from a woman younger than 30 with stable Graves' hyperthyroidism.

The chain links TRBV10-3 to TRBJ2-5; TRBD1 matches at 12 bases. This CDR3 region has 15 residues. CDR1 is ENHRY, CDR2 SYGVKD, per germline. With V trimmed by 10 bases and J by 6 bases, 12 bases remained unmatched. CDR3 nucleotide sequence: TGTGCCACCGCCAACGGGGACAGGGGGCTTCAGACCCAGTACTTC. Translation gives CATANGDRGLQTQYF.

This clonotype came up many times. The rearrangement links TRBV6-5 to TRBJ1-1, with TRBD1 identical over 10 bases. Germline V lookup: CDR1 MNHEY, CDR2 SVGAGI. The CDR3 spans 13 residues. Germline trimming cut 6 bases from V and 4 bases from J; bases unmatched to any gene: 2. CDR3 loop: CASRGQGGTEAFF. Written as DNA, the CDR3 is TGTGCCAGCAGAGGACAGGGGGGCACTGAAGCTTTCTTT.

This clonotype was observed at least ten times. The chain carries TRBV7-9 and TRBJ1-2; 7 bases are a match to TRBD1. The germline gives CDR1 SEHNR, CDR2 FQNEAQ (reference sequence). The CDR3 is 14 residues long. Unmatched junction bases numbered 15, after V lost 3 bases and J lost 14 bases. The CDR3, as DNA: TGTGCCAGCAGCTTCCAGGACAGGAACGCGTTCAGGACCTTC. The encoded protein is CASSFQDRNAFRTF.

This clonotype was observed many times. The chain uses TRBV28 and TRBJ1-2, with TRBD1 as a possible D gene (6 bases). The V gene's germline CDR1 is MDHEN and CDR2 SYDVKM. Deletions cut 2 bases from V and 0 bases from J, with 10 bases between. The CDR3 is made up of 15 amino acids. DNA of the CDR3: TGTGCCAGCAGTTTAAGGGGGAGAACTAACTATGGCTACACCTTC. This gives the protein CASSLRGRTNYGYTF.

The table lists this clonotype with many counts. The chain recombines TRBV28 with TRBJ2-5; D not certain. The CDR3 has 14 residues. V dropped 5 bases and J dropped 6 bases, with 16 bases sitting between them. Germline V gives CDR1 MDHEN, CDR2 SYDVKM. The CDR3 protein is CASSPAHFTQTQYF. For the CDR3, the DNA is TGTGCCAGCAGTCCAGCCCACTTCACCCAGACCCAGTACTTC.

The CDR3 DNA is TGTGCCAGCAGTTTGAAGCCCTCCTACGAGCAGTACTTC. It is translated as CASSLKPSYEQYF. V gene TRBV27 combines with J gene TRBJ2-7, with D unresolved. Trimming left V 3 bases short and J 0 bases short, with 6 bases between. The CDR3 runs to 13 residues. The V gene's germline CDR1 is MNHEY and CDR2 SMNVEV (reference sequence).

This clonotype came up a few times. V usage is TRBV20-1 and J usage is TRBJ2-4; either TRBD1 or TRBD2 may supply D (5 bases each). CDR3 size: 17 residues. V lost 0 bases and J lost 1, with 16 bases in between. Germline lookup yields CDR1 DFQATT and CDR2 SNEGSKA (reference sequence). The CDR3 region is CSARDHGGVAAKNIQYF. DNA for the CDR3: TGCAGTGCTAGAGATCATGGGGGAGTAGCGGCCAAAAACATTCAGTACTTC.

This clonotype was seen repeatedly, ten times or more. V gene TRBV9 combines with J gene TRBJ2-5; D is uncertain. Trimming took 3 bases from V and 2 from J, leaving 11 bases between them. Looked up from germline, CDR1 is SGDLS and CDR2 is YYNGEE. This CDR3 comprises 14 residues. The CDR3 nucleotides read TGTGCCAGCAGCGACGTGGCCACACAAGAGACCCAGTACTTC. It is translated as CASSDVATQETQYF.

This clonotype occurred many times. The J gene is TRBJ2-7, the V gene TRBV5-1, with 8 bases matching TRBD1. The CDR3 totals 15 residues. The V gene's germline CDR1 is SGHRS and CDR2 YFSETQ. Trimming removed 4 bases from V and 2 bases from J; junction bases left unmatched: 8. For the CDR3, the DNA is TGCGCCAGCAGCGTACGGACAGGGCGAGCCTACGAGCAGTACTTC. Translated, it gives CASSVRTGRAYEQYF.

In this sample, this clonotype turned up a few times. CDR3 DNA: TGTGCCAGCAGTTATTTGGATGGGGAAGTTAACTATGGCTACACCTTC. Encoded protein: CASSYLDGEVNYGYTF. This chain connects TRBV12-3 or TRBV12-4 to TRBJ1-2; D gene unclear. The CDR3 is 16 residues long. Trimming removed 4 bases at V and 1 base at J, with 16 bases between.

This clonotype was counted many times. One end of the junction fails to match germline, which may point to a read error. This chain links TRBV9 with TRBJ1-6; weak D call: TRBD1 (6 bases). CDR3 length: 11 residues. Germline-derived CDR1 and CDR2 are SGDLS and YYNGEE. The CDR3 spells CASSVCPQGLF. Here the CDR3 DNA reads TGTGCCAGCAGCGTATGTCCCCAGGGGCTCTTT.

This clonotype has more than one count but fewer than ten. The rearrangement joins TRBV3-1 to TRBJ1-2; D may be TRBD1 (6 bases). This CDR3 comprises 14 residues. The V end was cut by 5 bases, the J end by 4 bases, with 14 bases between. Germline CDR1 reads LGHDT; CDR2 reads YNNKEL (reference sequence). The CDR3 sequence is CASSEQGPSYGYTF. The DNA for the CDR3 is TGTGCCAGCAGCGAACAGGGCCCCAGCTATGGCTACACCTTC.

This clonotype was recorded many times. The chain employs TRBV11-2 and TRBJ2-7; D is possibly TRBD1 (6 bases). V lost 0 bases and J lost 2, with 20 bases in between. CDR1 is SGHAT, CDR2 FQNNGV, per germline. The CDR3 contains 18 residues. CDR3 in amino acids: CASSLEGPWTETTYEQYF. The DNA of the CDR3 is TGTGCCAGCAGCTTAGAGGGCCCGTGGACAGAGACGACCTACGAGCAGTACTTC.

This clonotype has a count of ten or more. The rearrangement links TRBV12-3 or TRBV12-4 to TRBJ1-1, with TRBD1 matching over 8 bases. J was trimmed by 5 bases and V by 4 bases; bases with no gene match: 12. This CDR3 is 16 amino acids long. CDR3 nucleotides: TGTGCCAGCAGTTCAAGCCTAAGACAGGGGTGGACTGAAGCTTTCTTT. Its translation is CASSSSLRQGWTEAFF.

In this sample, this clonotype turned up many times. The genes are TRBV6-2 or TRBV6-3 and TRBJ2-2; no clear D. This CDR3 has 17 amino acids. Germline V lookup: CDR1 MNHEY, CDR2 SVGEGT. Trimming left V 3 bases short and J 3 bases short, with 17 bases between. The CDR3 loop reads CASSYSPRPWDTGELFF. CDR3 nucleotides: TGTGCCAGCAGTTATTCACCACGACCGTGGGACACCGGGGAGCTGTTTTTT.

This clonotype was observed many times. V gene TRBV19 combines with J gene TRBJ1-1; D not resolved. V lost 6 bases and J lost 1, with 12 bases in between. In germline, CDR1 is LNHDA, CDR2 SQIVND (reference sequence). The CDR3 runs 14 residues. CDR3 residues: CASSSGLRNTEAFF. The CDR3 nucleotides are TGTGCCAGTAGCTCTGGGCTAAGGAACACTGAAGCTTTCTTT.

This clonotype was observed many times. Here the CDR3 DNA reads TGTGCCAGCAGGGACCTACAGAACACTGAAGCTTTCTTT. It encodes CASRDLQNTEAFF. The chain recombines TRBV12-3 or TRBV12-4 with TRBJ1-1, with D unresolved. The ends were cut back, 6 bases at V and 1 base at J, with 9 bases in the middle. This CDR3 spans 13 amino acids.

In this sample, this clonotype turned up many times. V and J are TRBV27 and TRBJ1-2; TRBD1 matches 8 bases. Germline V gene data show CDR1 as MNHEY and CDR2 as SMNVEV (reference sequence). V shed 7 bases and J 3 bases; nucleotides not matched to a gene: 10. The CDR3 loop spans 15 amino acids. CDR3 sequence: CASKPGGGFYYGYTF. The CDR3, as DNA: TGTGCCAGCAAACCAGGGGGCGGTTTCTACTATGGCTACACCTTC.

This clonotype has a handful of counts. The chain employs TRBV4-2 and TRBJ2-7, with a tentative D call TRBD1 (6 bases). The CDR3 length is 14 residues. Trimming removed 1 base at V and 5 bases at J, with 12 bases between. Looked up from germline, CDR1 is LGHNA and CDR2 is YNFKEQ. This CDR3 reads CASSQGGGKNEQYF. The CDR3 DNA reads as TGTGCCAGCAGCCAAGGTGGGGGCAAGAACGAGCAGTACTTC.

Many counts were recorded for this clonotype. The CDR3: CASSDALAPQETQYF. For the CDR3, the DNA is TGCGCCAGCAGTGACGCCCTAGCCCCCCAAGAGACCCAGTACTTC. The chain employs TRBV10-1 and TRBJ2-5, with a weak D call TRBD2 (5 bases). The CDR3 has 15 amino acids. The ends were cut back, 3 bases at V and 1 base at J, with 12 bases in the middle. The V gene's germline CDR1 is WNHNN and CDR2 SYGVQD (reference sequence).

The table lists this clonotype with a few counts. V gene TRBV12-3 or TRBV12-4 combines with J gene TRBJ1-2; D possibly corresponds to TRBD1 (5 bases). V was clipped by 7 bases and J by 10 bases, with 19 bases between them. The CDR3 loop spans 13 amino acids. The CDR3 sequence: CASNLGFRGDYTF. DNA for the CDR3: TGTGCCAGCAACTTGGGATTTAGGGGTGACTACACCTTC.